This T cell receptor (beta chain) comes out of a study of blood T cell repertoires in COVID-19. At the level of the study: Samples taken during acute and convalescent COVID-19 were collected in the United States, Italy and Spain. In each case, the material was cDNA or gDNA derived from T cells, B-cell-depleted T cells, or PBMCs.

Authors' methods: Estimated nucleated cell counts came from reference gene primer amplification. The repertoire was sequenced with immunoSEQ multiplex PCR; TCRdb's copy has only in-frame clones and lacks some. Clone size and the V and J calls come from that table; the DNA yielded D and trimming. Of about 92,000 clones in the sample, roughly 88% were seen once. The germline gives CDR1 ENHRY, CDR2 SYGVKD. V lost 6 bases to trimming and J lost 3 bases, with 11 bases between them. CDR3 length: 13 amino acids. The J gene is TRBJ1-2, the V gene TRBV10-3; TRBD1 might be the D (5 bases). The source of this sequence is a human donor in a cohort sampled during active COVID-19. The sample taken for sequencing was peripheral blood. The CDR3: CAIRSGGDYGYTF. CDR3 DNA: TGTGCCATCAGGAGCGGGGGTGACTATGGCTACACCTTC.